This TCR beta chain originates from a study of T cell repertoires in cytomegalovirus infection. MiXCR, run by TCRdb on the reads, gives a single entry per CDR3 protein. The sample holds around 300,000 distinct CDR3 sequences; around 20% are singletons and the top ten take roughly 19%. Findings of the study overall: The ex vivo response showed dominance by HLA-C-restricted CMV-specific TCR beta clonotypes.

The count of this clonotype is one. Its antigen is as yet unknown. The CDR3 contains 16 residues. Germline CDR1 and CDR2: DFQATT and SNEGSKA (reference sequence). Germline trimming cut 0 bases from V and 5 bases from J; bases unmatched to any gene: 10. The source of this sequence is a human donor in good health (CMV status not recorded). Some clones in this sample may be carry-over from other donors' samples. This specimen consisted of cultured PBMCs, obtained from culture after CMV antigen stimulation. The V and J genes are TRBV20-1 and TRBJ2-1, with 7 bases fitting TRBD2. CDR3 sequence reads: CSARDRWLAAHNEQFF. Written as DNA, the CDR3 is TGCAGTGCTAGAGATCGGTGGCTAGCGGCCCACAATGAGCAGTTCTTC.